This T cell receptor beta chain derives from a study of shared clonotypes between healthy human individuals. Profiling relied on immunoSEQ multiplex PCR, and the TCRdb table lists in-frame clones only, not all of them. The repertoire has some 660,000 clones, 60% to 75% of them found once; the top ten carry around 1.8%. Those who donated were healthy HIV-negative adults, with no recent acute infections or vaccinations reported. As regards this clone: The antigen is unknown.

The J segment lost 6 bases and the V segment lost 10 bases, leaving 4 bases of the junction unmatched. Germline values: CDR1 ENHRY, CDR2 SYGVKD. The CDR3 length is 12 residues. Study-wide results and limits: Richness estimates generally favored naive over memory subsets. Among donors, the sharing of clonotypes was expected to be influenced by sequencing depth.

The chain has TRBV10-3 and TRBJ2-7; 12 bases are a match to TRBD2. The sequence came from a woman aged 25 to 39 in good health. Sequenced sample: memory CD4+ T cells sorted from blood. Subset noted: CD45RA-negative fraction. The CDR3 reads CATQGLAGEQYF. The CDR3, as DNA: TGTGCCACCCAGGGACTAGCGGGCGAGCAGTACTTC.